Detailed here is one T cell receptor beta chain. Its antigen is undetermined. Selected positively for CCR7 and CD45RO-negative, naive CD8 cells excluded terminally differentiated effector memory CD45RA+ cells. This record comes from a study of shared clonotypes between healthy human individuals. Findings of the study overall: Some naive CD4 clonotypes, 4% to 6%, turned up in common across a handful of donors. Investigators collected only blood, and repertoires in tissues likely differ.

Data came from immunoSEQ multiplex PCR; TCRdb stores just in-frame clones and leaves some out. This table has millions of clones, about 95% appearing once. The sequence derives from a man in his late teens or twenties in good health. The sample consisted of naive CD8+ T cells sorted from blood.

The CDR3 sequence: CASGLYVGNNEQFF. DNA of the CDR3: TGTGCCAGCGGGTTATATGTGGGAAACAATGAGCAGTTCTTC. The rearrangement joins TRBV7-9 to TRBJ2-1; D is uncertain. The germline V and J ends were trimmed by 8 bases and 5 bases, with 16 bases remaining between them. Germline V gene lookup returns CDR1 SEHNR and CDR2 FQNEAQ (reference sequence). The CDR3 sequence is 14 residues long.